The next 18 T cell receptor beta chains were all read from a single sample in a study of regulatory T cells in long-lasting Graves disease. Relying on iRepertoire HTBI primers and Arm-PCR of CDR3 regions, the team built TCR beta libraries. TCRdb called the multiplex PCR reads again in MiXCR, with one record for every CDR3 protein. This sample has fewer than 550,000 distinct CDR3 sequences, with 20% to 25% found just once. Stated time point: persistent/refractory GD, antithyroid drugs over 5 years with positive TRAb. Preparation of the TCR library used RNA extracted from PBMCs. The sequencing used peripheral blood mononuclear cells (PBMCs), collected when the disease was refractory, from a patient treated with antithyroid drugs. These receptor sequences come from a female donor with Graves disease.

The V and J genes are TRBV27 and TRBJ2-7; D gene unclear. This CDR3 has 11 residues. The germline V gene has CDR1 MNHEY and CDR2 SMNVEV (reference sequence). Deletions cut 5 bases from V and 5 bases from J, with 7 bases between. The CDR3 here is CASSAGDEQYF. CDR3 nucleotides: TGTGCCAGCAGTGCCGGAGACGAGCAGTACTTC.

This clonotype was seen many times. The chain uses TRBV28 and TRBJ2-7, with D possibly being TRBD1 (6 bases). Trimming took off 3 bases at V and 2 bases at J, with 8 bases between the two ends. Germline V CDR1 and CDR2: MDHEN, SYDVKM. The CDR3 consists of 13 residues. This CDR3 reads CASSLGAAYEQYF. In nucleotides, the CDR3 is TGTGCCAGCAGTTTGGGGGCGGCCTACGAGCAGTACTTC.

This clonotype was detected ten times or more. The chain couples TRBV28 to TRBJ1-6, with TRBD1 matching over 7 bases. J lost 0 bases, V lost 6 bases, and 8 bases had no gene match. Germline V lookup: CDR1 MDHEN, CDR2 SYDVKM. The CDR3 is 17 residues long. The DNA of the CDR3 is TGTGCCAGCAGCCCAAACAGGGGAAGCTCCTATAATTCACCCCTCCACTTT. This sequence encodes CASSPNRGSSYNSPLHF.

This clonotype occurred many times. The chain carries TRBV6-1 and TRBJ2-7, with D perhaps matching TRBD1 (5 bases). CDR3 length: 14 residues. Germline CDR1 and CDR2: MNHNS and SASEGT. V gave up 8 bases and J gave up 6 bases, with 20 bases separating them. CDR3 sequence: CASGVGQARSEQYF. CDR3 nucleotide sequence: TGTGCCAGCGGAGTGGGGCAGGCTCGGAGCGAGCAGTACTTC.

This clonotype was seen repeatedly, ten times or more. V gene TRBV6-2 or TRBV6-3 combines with J gene TRBJ1-5, with no clear D. This CDR3 region has 12 residues. Germline CDR1 MNHEY, CDR2 SVGEGT. The V end lost 2 bases, the J end lost 5 bases, and 4 bases lay between the germline ends. In nucleotides, the CDR3 is TGTGCCAGCAGTTACAGGTATCAGCCCCAGCATTTT. Protein product: CASSYRYQPQHF.

The chain combines TRBV7-3 with TRBJ2-2; D might be TRBD1 (6 bases). The CDR3 is 14 amino acids. Germline-derived CDR1 and CDR2 are SGHTA and FQGTGA. V lost 4 bases, J lost 3 bases, and 9 bases lay in between. CDR3 DNA sequence: TGTGCCAGCAGCTCGGGACACTACACCGGGGAGCTGTTTTTT. This translates into CASSSGHYTGELFF.

Note on this clonotype: A much larger clonotype is one base distant, so this may be a read error. The chain joins TRBV29-1 to TRBJ2-5, with D tentatively TRBD1 or TRBD2 (5 bases each). The CDR3 totals 14 residues. The V end lost 0 bases, the J end lost 4 bases, and 12 bases lay between the germline ends. The germline CDR1 and CDR2 sequences are SQVTM and ANQGSEA. The CDR3 DNA sequence: TGCAGCGTTGAAGAGGACGGGGACCGAGAGACCCAGTACTTC. Translated: CSVEEDGDRETQYF.

The chain combines TRBV29-1 with TRBJ2-1, with D tentatively TRBD1 (5 bases). With 1 base removed from V and 7 bases from J, the gap between germline ends came to 17 bases. CDR1 is SQVTM, CDR2 ANQGSEA, per germline. The CDR3 runs to 15 residues. CDR3 nucleotides: TGCAGCGTTGAAGCGGCAGGGTCTTCTGTTAATGAGCAGTTCTTC. The encoded protein is CSVEAAGSSVNEQFF.

J is TRBJ2-2 and V is TRBV19; 7 nucleotides line up with TRBD2. Germline values: CDR1 LNHDA, CDR2 SQIVND (reference sequence). The J segment lost 6 bases and the V segment lost 7 bases, leaving 11 bases of the junction unmatched. The CDR3 spans 15 residues. This chain's CDR3 is CASKPGRGVPGELFF. CDR3 bases: TGTGCCAGTAAACCGGGACGGGGGGTTCCCGGGGAGCTGTTTTTT.

About this clonotype: This sequence may be a read error, since a much larger clone differs from it by one base. The chain carries TRBV28 and TRBJ1-2, with D perhaps matching TRBD1 (5 bases). The CDR3 covers 14 residues. V lost 5 bases and J lost 5, with 15 bases in between. Germline-derived CDR1 and CDR2 are MDHEN and SYDVKM. The CDR3 reads CASSTPGARYGYTF. The CDR3 DNA sequence: TGTGCCAGCAGTACCCCCGGGGCAAGGTATGGCTACACCTTC.

There are many counts of this clonotype. This chain joins TRBV13 and TRBJ2-5; D is perhaps TRBD1 (5 bases). The V and J ends lost 5 bases and 4 bases respectively, with 20 bases between them. Germline lookup yields CDR1 PRHDT and CDR2 FYEKMQ (reference sequence). The CDR3 spans 16 residues. The CDR3 loop is CASSPSDRHPGETQYF. The CDR3 nucleotides read TGTGCCAGCAGCCCCTCCGACAGACATCCAGGAGAGACCCAGTACTTC.

A few counts support this clonotype. The chain employs TRBV19 and TRBJ2-7; tentative D call: TRBD1 (7 bases). V was shortened by 6 bases and J by 0 bases, with 15 bases between the two germline ends. The germline V gene encodes CDR1 LNHDA and CDR2 SQIVND (reference sequence). This CDR3 is 15 amino acids long. CDR3 loop: CASRAAGGGSYEQYF. CDR3 nucleotides: TGTGCCAGTAGAGCTGCAGGGGGAGGCTCCTACGAGCAGTACTTC.

The chain is built from TRBV11-2 and TRBJ1-2, with D maybe TRBD1 (5 bases). The length of the CDR3 is 13 residues. Germline V gene lookup returns CDR1 SGHAT and CDR2 FQNNGV. V was trimmed by 2 bases and J by 8 bases, leaving 12 bases between them. CDR3 nucleotide sequence: TGTGCCAGCAGCTTATCGCTGGGGGAAGGCTACACCTTC. This encodes CASSLSLGEGYTF.

This chain uses TRBV20-1 with TRBJ1-3; maybe TRBD1 (6 bases). Germline loops: CDR1 DFQATT, CDR2 SNEGSKA (reference sequence). Trimming removed 5 bases at V and 3 bases at J, with 17 bases between. The CDR3 contains 15 residues. Here the CDR3 reads CSAEDSSGFGNTIYF. In nucleotides, the CDR3 is TGCAGTGCTGAGGACAGTTCGGGCTTTGGAAACACCATATATTTT.

This clonotype was observed a few times. The gene calls are TRBV7-6 and TRBJ2-2; D might be TRBD1 (5 bases). CDR3 length equals 16 residues. Germline V gene sequence: CDR1 SGHVS, CDR2 FNYEAQ. The V and J ends lost 8 bases and 6 bases respectively, with 22 bases between them. CDR3 loop: CASQLLGAAVPGELFF. In nucleotides, the CDR3 is TGTGCCAGCCAGCTTCTTGGGGCAGCAGTCCCCGGGGAGCTGTTTTTT.

V is TRBV12-3 or TRBV12-4 and J is TRBJ2-3; 7 nucleotides agree with TRBD2. The CDR3 runs 15 residues. V shed 6 bases and J 2 bases; nucleotides not matched to a gene: 8. This CDR3 reads CASSRAGRFTDTQYF. Written as DNA, the CDR3 is TGTGCCAGCAGCCGAGCGGGGAGATTCACAGATACGCAGTATTTT.

The genes are TRBV5-1 and TRBJ1-1; 8 bases line up with TRBD1. CDR1 is SGHRS, CDR2 YFSETQ, per germline. With V trimmed by 4 bases and J by 3 bases, 5 bases remained unmatched. This CDR3 contains 14 residues. The CDR3 region is CASSERTGYTEAFF. CDR3 in DNA: TGCGCCAGCAGCGAGCGGACAGGGTACACTGAAGCTTTCTTT.

This clonotype was seen at least ten times. This sequence joins TRBV28 and TRBJ1-5, with a possible D match to TRBD1 (6 bases). Germline V CDR1 and CDR2: MDHEN, SYDVKM. V was pared by 10 bases and J by 4 bases, with 11 bases between. The CDR3 is 12 residues long. CDR3 region: CATRQANQPQHF. The CDR3 DNA sequence: TGTGCCACCCGACAGGCGAATCAGCCCCAGCATTTT.